These 7 T cell receptor beta chains were all obtained from the same sample, sequenced in a study of early T cells in non-severe SARS-CoV-2 infection. From the 5' RACE reads, TCRdb called clonotypes with MiXCR, one entry per CDR3 protein. The sample holds 80,000 or so distinct CDR3 sequences, about 14% seen once. The sample was whole blood. These receptors were obtained from an adult who was a healthcare worker with PCR-confirmed SARS-CoV-2 infection or an uninfected control (not recorded which).

This clonotype was seen a few times. The J gene is TRBJ2-7, the V gene TRBV5-5; D possibly matches TRBD1 or TRBD2 (6 bases each). The CDR3 covers 14 residues. CDR1 and CDR2 (germline): SGHKS, YYEKEE (reference sequence). V gave up 0 bases and J gave up 3 bases, with 10 bases separating them. The DNA for the CDR3 is TGTGCCAGCAGCTTGGTGGGGGGCGACTACGAGCAGTACTTC. It codes for CASSLVGGDYEQYF. The variable domain in full, completed from reference TRBV5-5 and TRBJ2-7, reads DAGVTQSPTHLIKTRGQQVTLRCSPISGHKSVSWYQQVLGQGPQFIFQYYEKEERGRGNFPDRFSARQFPNYSSELNVNALLLGDSALYLCASSLVGGDYEQYFGPGTRLTVT.

In this sample, this clonotype turned up many times. The rearrangement uses TRBV20-1 and TRBJ2-5; 7 bases are shared with TRBD1. CDR3 length equals 14 residues. The J segment lost 5 bases and the V segment lost 5 bases, leaving 11 bases of the junction unmatched. Per germline, CDR1 DFQATT and CDR2 SNEGSKA (reference sequence). The CDR3 nucleotides are TGCAGTGCTTTGGACAGGAAATCTCCGGAGACCCAGTACTTC. It translates to CSALDRKSPETQYF.

The chain recombines TRBV29-1 with TRBJ1-2; D not certain. The CDR3 spans 11 residues. Germline loops: CDR1 SQVTM, CDR2 ANQGSEA. V dropped 6 bases and J dropped 6 bases, with 11 bases sitting between them. As DNA, the CDR3 is TGCAGCGTAGTAGCCGGGGATGGCTACACCTTC. It specifies CSVVAGDGYTF.

This clonotype was recorded at least ten times. J is TRBJ2-1 and V is TRBV9, with D perhaps matching TRBD1 or TRBD2 (5 bases each). Trimming took off 2 bases at V and 4 bases at J, with 10 bases between the two ends. The CDR3 extends over 14 amino acids. Looked up from germline, CDR1 is SGDLS and CDR2 is YYNGEE. For the CDR3, the DNA is TGTGCCAGCAGCGTCCGGGACGGATACAATGAGCAGTTCTTC. This gives the protein CASSVRDGYNEQFF. The full variable domain, rest sourced from reference TRBV9 and TRBJ2-1, is DSGVTQTPKHLITATGQRVTLRCSPRSGDLSVYWYQQSLDQGLQFLIQYYNGEERAKGNILERFSAQQFPDLHSELNLSSLELGDSALYFCASSVRDGYNEQFFGPGTRLTVL.

This clonotype was recorded at least ten times. CDR3 DNA sequence: TGTGCCAGCAGTGACTCGCTAGCGGGGGGGCCGGATACGCAGTATTTT. This encodes CASSDSLAGGPDTQYF. The V call is TRBV6-4, the J call TRBJ2-3, with 12 bases aligning to TRBD2. The trim removed 0 bases at V and 6 bases at J, leaving 4 bases unmatched. Per germline, CDR1 MRHNA and CDR2 SNTAGT. The CDR3 is made up of 16 amino acids.

For this clonotype: The conserved phenylalanine or tryptophan normally closing the CDR3 is absent here, so this likely arose from a read error. The DNA is omitted, as the CDR3 cannot be located on it reliably, and the CDR3 follows TCRdb's listing. The chain uses TRBV9 and TRBJ1-2; the D call in the table, TRBD1, was not verified against the DNA. The CDR3 spans 12 residues, counting both ends. Per the germline V gene, CDR1 is SGDLS and CDR2 is YYNGEE. CDR3 sequence: CASSIQRGVPQL.

In this sample, this clonotype turned up many times. The chain recombines TRBV19 with TRBJ2-2; 9 bases match TRBD2. Trimming took 5 bases from V and 5 from J; bases not matched to a gene: 3. This CDR3 comprises 14 residues. Germline V gene sequence: CDR1 LNHDA, CDR2 SQIVND (reference sequence). The CDR3: CASSFLAGTGELFF. The CDR3 DNA sequence: TGTGCCAGTAGTTTTCTAGCGGGGACCGGGGAGCTGTTTTTT.